The TCR beta chain under discussion was sequenced for a study of T cell clonality in common variable immunodeficiency. Study-wide results and caveats: Compared with controls, CVID subjects had fewer shared TCRbeta clones. Common variable immunodeficiency TCR beta sequences reportedly had fewer deletions and N-nucleotide insertions.

Looked up from germline, CDR1 is MGHRA and CDR2 is YSYEKL. J lost 4 bases, V lost 1 base, and 11 bases had no gene match. The CDR3 runs to 18 residues. Control and CVID samples contributed equal amounts of genomic DNA. The repertoire was sequenced with immunoSEQ multiplex PCR; TCRdb's copy has only in-frame clones and lacks some. The record shows over 15,000 clones for this sample, with no singletons present. No CVID subject was ill or on immunomodulatory drugs when sampled. At least ten counts were recorded for this clone. The target antigen is unknown. The read ends 3 residues early relative to the CDR3; the germline J gene fills the gap.

The sequenced material came from peripheral blood mononuclear cells. This TCR derives from a human donor with common variable immunodeficiency. The chain uses TRBV4-1 and TRBJ2-1; TRBD2 matches at 9 bases. Incomplete CDR3 DNA: TGCGCCAGCAGCCAAGTCGGGAGCGGGGGGCCGGGATACAATGAG. Translated, it gives CASSQVGSGGPGYNE. The complete CDR3 sequence is CASSQVGSGGPGYNEQFF.